The 32 T cell receptor beta chains listed next were all sequenced from one sample in a study of blood T cell repertoires in COVID-19. Sequencing used immunoSEQ multiplex PCR; TCRdb keeps in-frame clones, though not all of them. The sample consists of more than 150,000 clones, over 75% of them appearing once. Sequencing input: peripheral blood. These receptors were taken from a woman of 80 years or more with acute or convalescent COVID-19.

The chain recombines TRBV2 with TRBJ2-1; 14 bases agree with TRBD2. The germline gives CDR1 SNHLY, CDR2 FYNNEI. The junction had 2 bases not matched to a gene; V was cut back by 5 bases and J by 2 bases. The CDR3 sequence is 16 residues long. In nucleotides, the CDR3 is TGTGCCAGCAGTAGGGGACTAGCGGGGGCCTACAATGAGCAGTTCTTC. Protein sequence: CASSRGLAGAYNEQFF.

The gene calls are TRBV7-2 and TRBJ2-3, with D possibly matching TRBD2 (6 bases). The V end lost 5 bases, the J end lost 6 bases, and 18 bases lay between the germline ends. Germline assignment: CDR1 SGHTA and CDR2 FQGNSA. CDR3 size: 15 residues. The CDR3 loop reads CASSPGAVRGDTQYF. DNA of the CDR3: TGTGCCAGCAGCCCGGGAGCGGTCCGCGGGGATACGCAGTATTTT.

J is TRBJ1-6 and V is TRBV5-1; TRBD1 aligns across 10 bases. J was trimmed by 6 bases and V by 5 bases; bases with no gene match: 14. This CDR3 spans 18 amino acids. Germline CDR1 SGHRS, CDR2 YFSETQ. The CDR3: CASSQGTGAMGGNSPLHF. CDR3 coding DNA: TGCGCCAGCAGTCAAGGGACAGGGGCCATGGGCGGTAATTCACCCCTCCACTTT.

V gene TRBV5-4 combines with J gene TRBJ2-5, with TRBD2 matching 12 bases. CDR3 size: 17 residues. Germline V gene sequence: CDR1 SGHNT, CDR2 YYREEE (reference sequence). V shed 4 bases, J shed 7 bases, and the junction held 14 bases outside the gene matches. The CDR3 sequence: CASSHGLAGSRGMTQYF. The DNA of the CDR3 is TGTGCCAGCAGCCACGGACTAGCGGGGTCCCGGGGCATGACCCAGTACTTC.

J is TRBJ2-2 and V is TRBV11-2, with 7 bases identical to TRBD1. The CDR3 is 15 residues long. Germline loops: CDR1 SGHAT, CDR2 FQNNGV. With V trimmed by 4 bases and J by 2 bases, 4 bases remained unmatched. This CDR3 reads CASSSTGSNTGELFF. In DNA form, the CDR3 reads TGTGCCAGCAGCTCGACAGGGAGCAACACCGGGGAGCTGTTTTTT.

The genes are TRBV18 and TRBJ1-6; no clear D. This CDR3 spans 16 amino acids. From germline, CDR1 is KGHSH and CDR2 LQKENI. V lost 0 bases to trimming and J lost 5 bases, with 11 bases between them. CDR3 sequence: CASSPPRTQNNSPLHF. The CDR3 bases are TGTGCCAGCTCACCACCAAGAACACAGAATAATTCACCCCTCCACTTT.

V is TRBV10-3 and J is TRBJ1-1; TRBD1 matches 10 bases. Germline loops: CDR1 ENHRY, CDR2 SYGVKD. V gave up 10 bases and J gave up 6 bases; unmatched junction bases: 20. CDR3 size: 17 residues. This chain's CDR3 is CATLGGIIRDRGSEAFF. The CDR3 DNA reads as TGTGCCACCCTGGGGGGTATAATCCGGGACAGGGGTTCTGAAGCTTTCTTT.

The gene calls are TRBV27 and TRBJ2-5; TRBD2 aligns across 12 bases. This CDR3 has 15 residues. Germline lookup yields CDR1 MNHEY and CDR2 SMNVEV (reference sequence). The V gene end was trimmed by 0 bases and the J gene end by 8 bases; junction bases not matched to a gene: 4. CDR3 sequence: CASSLSGTSGFTQYF. The CDR3 DNA sequence: TGTGCCAGCAGTTTATCGGGGACTAGCGGGTTTACCCAGTACTTC.

V usage is TRBV7-9 and J usage is TRBJ1-1; 7 nucleotides agree with TRBD1. The length of the CDR3 is 11 residues. The trim removed 5 bases at V and 7 bases at J, leaving 1 base unmatched. Germline V gene sequence: CDR1 SEHNR, CDR2 FQNEAQ (reference sequence). CDR3 in amino acids: CASSGDSEAFF. The CDR3 nucleotides are TGTGCCAGCAGCGGGGACAGTGAAGCTTTCTTT.

The chain has TRBV15 and TRBJ1-1, with D tentatively TRBD1 (6 bases). Trimming cost V 0 bases and J 4 bases, with 15 bases left between them. The CDR3 sequence is 16 residues long. Germline values: CDR1 LNHNV, CDR2 YYDKDF (reference sequence). The CDR3 here is CATSREKDSRSTEAFF. Here the CDR3 DNA reads TGTGCCACCAGCAGAGAAAAGGACAGCCGGTCCACTGAAGCTTTCTTT.

The CDR3 reads CASSAGLAGGIGYEQYF. In DNA, the CDR3 is TGTGCCAGCAGCGCAGGACTAGCGGGAGGAATAGGCTACGAGCAGTACTTC. This chain uses TRBV9 with TRBJ2-7; TRBD2 agrees at 14 bases. V was pared by 3 bases and J by 3 bases, with 8 bases of the junction left unmatched. CDR1 is SGDLS, CDR2 YYNGEE, per germline. This CDR3 contains 17 residues.

J is TRBJ1-1 and V is TRBV6-5, with 8 bases identical to TRBD1. Germline V gene data show CDR1 as MNHEY and CDR2 as SVGAGI. CDR3 length: 13 residues. The V segment lost 0 bases and the J segment 10 bases; nucleotides outside the gene matches: 4. CDR3 amino acids: CASSYSGQGRAFF. CDR3 sequence (DNA): TGTGCCAGCAGTTACTCCGGACAGGGTCGAGCTTTCTTT.

The J gene is TRBJ2-3, the V gene TRBV3-1 (or the pseudogene TRBV3-2); 9 nucleotides match TRBD2. Germline CDR1 and CDR2: LGHDT and YNNKEL (reference sequence). V trimming: 6 bases; J trimming: 6 bases; junction bases outside the gene matches: 10. This CDR3 has 15 amino acids. CDR3 sequence reads: CASRASGALRDTQYF. The CDR3, as DNA: TGTGCCAGCAGGGCTAGCGGGGCTCTAAGGGATACGCAGTATTTT.

The V and J genes are TRBV4-1 and TRBJ1-1, with a weak D call TRBD1 (5 bases). Per the germline V gene, CDR1 is MGHRA and CDR2 is YSYEKL. There are 15 residues in the CDR3. V was pared by 6 bases and J by 3 bases, with 17 bases between. In DNA form, the CDR3 reads TGCGCCAGCAGTCCACCCACGGCGGGGGACACTGAAGCTTTCTTT. Its translation is CASSPPTAGDTEAFF.

The chain's CDR3 is CSVETTPGARGYTF. The CDR3 region has the DNA TGCAGCGTTGAGACGACGCCAGGGGCCCGTGGCTACACCTTC. The chain is built from TRBV29-1 and TRBJ1-2; D is possibly TRBD1 (6 bases). CDR1 SQVTM and CDR2 ANQGSEA come from the germline V gene. This CDR3 has 14 amino acids. Trimming cost V 3 bases and J 7 bases, with 18 bases left between them.

The chain couples TRBV7-2 to TRBJ2-7; D perhaps matches TRBD1 (6 bases). V lost 1 base and J lost 3, with 7 bases in between. This CDR3 comprises 13 residues. CDR1 is SGHTA and CDR2 is FQGNSA in the germline V gene. Written as DNA, the CDR3 is TGTGCCAGCAGCTTAGAAGGGGGCTACGAGCAGTACTTC. Translation: CASSLEGGYEQYF.

This clone was detected once. The V gene is TRBV29-1, the J gene TRBJ1-3; D is perhaps TRBD1 (5 bases). CDR1 is SQVTM and CDR2 is ANQGSEA in the germline V gene. V dropped 6 bases and J dropped 0 bases, with 6 bases sitting between them. This CDR3 has 12 amino acids. CDR3 sequence: CSVDSSGNTIYF. DNA of the CDR3: TGCAGCGTCGACAGCTCTGGAAACACCATATATTTT.

The V gene is TRBV7-9, the J gene TRBJ2-2, with a weak D call TRBD2 (6 bases). Germline V gene data show CDR1 as SEHNR and CDR2 as FQNEAQ (reference sequence). CDR3 length equals 15 residues. Between the trimmed V and J ends, which lost 3 bases and 5 bases, there was a span of 13 bases. The CDR3 DNA follows: TGTGCCAGCAGCTTGGCAGGGCGGGGAACCGGGGAGCTGTTTTTT. Encoded protein: CASSLAGRGTGELFF.

This chain connects TRBV6-1 to TRBJ2-7; 8 bases agree with TRBD1. The CDR3 is 15 amino acids. Germline CDR1 and CDR2: MNHNS and SASEGT. The V segment lost 3 bases and the J segment 12 bases; nucleotides outside the gene matches: 16. The CDR3 DNA follows: TGTGCCAGCAGTGAGGGTCCCGGACAGGGAAGGACTCGGTACTTC. Residues: CASSEGPGQGRTRYF.

This chain joins TRBV4-1 and TRBJ2-1; TRBD2 matches 8 bases. CDR3 length: 12 amino acids. Germline CDR1 and CDR2: MGHRA and YSYEKL. V lost 3 bases to trimming and J lost 10 bases; unmatched junction nucleotides: 2. This CDR3 reads CASSHASGEQFF. DNA of the CDR3: TGCGCCAGCAGCCACGCTAGCGGGGAGCAGTTCTTC.

V is TRBV6-2 or TRBV6-3 and J is TRBJ2-3, with unresolved D. The CDR3 totals 13 residues. Germline CDR1 is MNHEY and CDR2 is SVGEGT. V was shortened by 2 bases and J by 1 base, with 4 bases between the two germline ends. This CDR3 reads CASSYERTDTQYF. CDR3 DNA: TGTGCCAGCAGTTACGAGCGCACAGATACGCAGTATTTT.

This clone has more than one count but fewer than ten. J is TRBJ1-1 and V is TRBV6-4; D gene unclear. Germline-derived CDR1 and CDR2 are MRHNA and SNTAGT. The CDR3 is made up of 16 amino acids. The V and J ends lost 5 bases and 1 base respectively, with 17 bases between them. The CDR3 region has the DNA TGTGCCAGCAGTCCAGAGCCCGCGGCAGCGAACACTGAAGCTTTCTTT. Translated, it gives CASSPEPAAANTEAFF.

This rearrangement joins TRBV6-2 or TRBV6-3 to TRBJ1-2; D gene ambiguous. The CDR3 runs to 12 residues. V was cut by 5 bases and J by 5 bases, with 9 bases left in between. Germline V lookup: CDR1 MNHEY, CDR2 SVGEGT. The CDR3 DNA follows: TGTGCCAGCAGTAGTGCGGGGTATGGCTACACCTTC. This translates into CASSSAGYGYTF.

J is TRBJ2-1 and V is TRBV7-2; 14 nucleotides match TRBD2. CDR3 length: 15 residues. The V segment lost 5 bases and the J segment 7 bases; nucleotides outside the gene matches: 4. Per the germline V gene, CDR1 is SGHTA and CDR2 is FQGNSA. CDR3 DNA sequence: TGTGCCAGCAGCATACGACTAGCGGGAGGGAATGAGCAGTTCTTC. Amino acid sequence: CASSIRLAGGNEQFF.

The count of this clone is one. The chain carries TRBV7-2 and TRBJ2-7; D remains unclear. Trimming cost V 5 bases and J 3 bases, with 5 bases left between them. Germline V gene lookup returns CDR1 SGHTA and CDR2 FQGNSA. The CDR3 length is 11 residues. CDR3 sequence: CASSPNYEQYF. CDR3 sequence (DNA): TGTGCCAGCAGCCCTAACTACGAGCAGTACTTC.

J is TRBJ1-3 and V is TRBV5-1; D might be TRBD1 (5 bases). The germline gives CDR1 SGHRS, CDR2 YFSETQ. V was clipped by 3 bases and J by 2 bases, with 9 bases between them. The CDR3 totals 14 residues. CDR3 amino acids: CASSSLGAGNTIYF. The CDR3, as DNA: TGCGCCAGCAGCTCCCTAGGGGCTGGAAACACCATATATTTT.

The chain has TRBV3-1 (or the pseudogene TRBV3-2) and TRBJ1-1, with no clear D. Germline CDR1 and CDR2: LGHDT and YNNKEL (reference sequence). Trimming left V 2 bases short and J 8 bases short, with 9 bases between. This CDR3 has 12 residues. CDR3 loop: CASSQRENEAFF. The CDR3 DNA follows: TGTGCCAGCAGCCAACGCGAGAACGAAGCTTTCTTT.

The rearrangement uses TRBV14 and TRBJ1-2; D possibly corresponds to TRBD1 (6 bases). Per germline, CDR1 SGHDN and CDR2 FVKESK. The CDR3 runs to 16 residues. The V end lost 4 bases, the J end lost 0 bases, and 15 bases lay between the germline ends. The CDR3: CASSPQGGAANYGYTF. The CDR3 nucleotides read TGTGCCAGCAGCCCTCAAGGGGGGGCCGCTAACTATGGCTACACCTTC.

This chain links TRBV30 with TRBJ1-4, with D unresolved. CDR1 is GTSNPN and CDR2 is SVGIG in the germline V gene (reference sequence). The CDR3 consists of 12 residues. Trimming pared 8 bases from V and 7 bases from J, leaving 14 bases between. CDR3 DNA: TGTGCCCGGGGAGGAGACTGTGAAAAACTGTTTTTT. Translating gives CARGGDCEKLFF.

V is TRBV10-3 and J is TRBJ2-5; 14 bases align to TRBD2. CDR1 ENHRY and CDR2 SYGVKD come from the germline V gene. The CDR3 has 17 amino acids. Trimming took 2 bases from V and 6 from J; bases not matched to a gene: 8. CDR3 in DNA: TGTGCCATCAGTGAGCAAATCGGGACTAGCGGGAGACAGACCCAGTACTTC. This codes for CAISEQIGTSGRQTQYF.

This clone was found once. The chain carries TRBV25-1 and TRBJ1-2; weak D call: TRBD1 (5 bases). The CDR3 is made up of 15 amino acids. Trimming cost V 6 bases and J 6 bases, with 20 bases left between them. The germline V gene encodes CDR1 MGHDK and CDR2 SYGVNS. The CDR3 loop is CASSLRRGGTNGYTF. Here the CDR3 DNA reads TGTGCCAGCAGCCTTAGGCGGGGCGGGACCAATGGCTACACCTTC.

This clone was seen only a few times. This chain joins TRBV19 and TRBJ1-2; 8 bases align to TRBD1. J lost 4 bases, V lost 4 bases, and 5 bases had no gene match. There are 14 residues in the CDR3. CDR1 is LNHDA and CDR2 is SQIVND in the germline V gene (reference sequence). The CDR3 region has the DNA TGTGCCAGTAGTACCGGACAGGGAGGCTATGGCTACACCTTC. This gives the protein CASSTGQGGYGYTF.